These 22 T cell receptor beta chains share one sample of origin, sequenced in a study of sequential checkpoint blockade in melanoma. Sequenced by immunoSEQ multiplex PCR; TCRdb stores in-frame clones only, minus some. The sample shows 15,000 to 20,000 clones, just under 75% of them seen only once. The treatment is: randomized to nivolumab then ipilimumab (arm A) or the reverse (arm B). The sequencing here drew on CD8+ T cells sorted from blood (inferred from file names), taken from a patient given nivolumab and ipilimumab in sequence. The source is a human donor with melanoma.

J is TRBJ2-5 and V is TRBV5-6, with TRBD2 identical over 10 bases. The DNA end is more similar to TRBJ2-7, so the J call may be wrong. This CDR3 has 14 amino acids. Per the germline V gene, CDR1 is SGHDT and CDR2 is YYEEEE. CDR3 amino acids: CASSFSGRAYEQYF. CDR3 bases: TGTGCCAGCAGCTTCAGCGGGAGGGCCTACGAGCAGTACTTC.

This clone was detected only a few times. The rearrangement links TRBV6-4 to TRBJ2-6, with 8 bases fitting TRBD2. The V and J ends lost 3 bases and 0 bases, in that order; junction bases with no gene match: 7. Germline V gene data show CDR1 as MRHNA and CDR2 as SNTAGT. The CDR3 is 18 residues long. DNA for the CDR3: TGTGCCAGCAGTGAGGGGAGCGGGGGTCCCTCTGGGGCCAACGTCCTGACTTTC. It codes for CASSEGSGGPSGANVLTF.

The chain carries TRBV5-6 and TRBJ2-6; possible D gene TRBD1, 6 bases. Germline-derived CDR1 and CDR2 are SGHDT and YYEEEE. Deletions cut 4 bases from V and 2 bases from J, with 7 bases between. The CDR3 has 14 residues. CDR3 in amino acids: CASSAGAGANVLTF. As DNA, the CDR3 is TGTGCCAGCAGCGCAGGGGCTGGGGCCAACGTCCTGACTTTC.

This clone was detected a few times. Here the CDR3 reads CASSLGTGTEQYF. The CDR3 DNA reads as TGTGCCAGCAGCTTAGGAACCGGGACAGAGCAGTACTTC. This rearrangement joins TRBV13 to TRBJ2-7, with TRBD1 as a possible D gene (6 bases). The CDR3 has 13 residues. CDR1 is PRHDT, CDR2 FYEKMQ, per germline (reference sequence). V was trimmed by 0 bases and J by 7 bases, leaving 10 bases between them.

The chain recombines TRBV9 with TRBJ2-7, with D possibly being TRBD1 (6 bases). Between the trimmed V and J ends, which lost 0 bases and 1 base, there was a span of 8 bases. This CDR3 region has 14 residues. Germline loops: CDR1 SGDLS, CDR2 YYNGEE. For the CDR3, the DNA is TGTGCCAGCAGCGTAGGGACAGCTTCCTACGAGCAGTACTTC. It is translated as CASSVGTASYEQYF.

The rearrangement joins TRBV21-1 to TRBJ1-1; TRBD1, the table's D call, was not compared with the DNA. TRBV21-1 is annotated as a pseudogene. This CDR3 spans 19 amino acids. The chain's CDR3 is CASSKKPTGQCTLYTEAFF. Written as DNA, the CDR3 is TGTGCCAGCAGCAAGAAGCCCACAGGGCAATGTACGTTGTACACTGAAGCTTTCTTT.

V and J are TRBV25-1 and TRBJ2-4, with 10 nucleotides matching TRBD1. The germline V gene has CDR1 MGHDK and CDR2 SYGVNS. After removal of 6 bases from V and 6 bases from J, the junction contained 5 bases not matched to a gene. The CDR3 covers 14 residues. This CDR3 reads CASSETGGINIQYF. CDR3 DNA: TGTGCCAGCAGCGAGACAGGGGGCATAAACATTCAGTACTTC.

This chain links TRBV7-8 with TRBJ1-3; unclear D gene. V was pared by 0 bases and J by 0 bases, with 6 bases between. CDR1 is SGHVS and CDR2 is FQNEAQ in the germline V gene. The CDR3 totals 15 residues. CDR3 bases: TGTGCCAGCAGCTTAGCCCCCCGCTCTGGAAACACCATATATTTT. This codes for CASSLAPRSGNTIYF.

This chain uses TRBV5-1 with TRBJ1-2; 9 bases line up with TRBD1. Trimming at V came to 4 bases and at J to 4 bases, leaving 8 bases not matched to a gene. This CDR3 comprises 15 residues. In germline, CDR1 is SGHRS, CDR2 YFSETQ. CDR3 sequence (DNA): TGCGCCAGCAGCCCAAACCGGGACAGGGTCTATGGCTACACCTTC. Protein product: CASSPNRDRVYGYTF.

The chain is built from TRBV4-3 and TRBJ1-5, with 9 positions matching TRBD1. The CDR3 contains 16 residues. Germline V gene sequence: CDR1 LGHNA, CDR2 YSLEER. J gave up 6 bases and V 4 bases, and 10 bases lay outside the gene matches. The CDR3 reads CASSLFLQGAGQPQHF. CDR3 DNA: TGCGCCAGCAGCCTTTTCCTACAGGGGGCGGGTCAGCCCCAGCATTTT.

The chain uses TRBV27 and TRBJ2-7; 7 nucleotides line up with TRBD2. Per the germline V gene, CDR1 is MNHEY and CDR2 is SMNVEV (reference sequence). J was trimmed by 1 base and V by 8 bases; bases with no gene match: 14. The CDR3 is 16 amino acids. The CDR3 reads CASYPFPGGSSYEQYF. The CDR3 region has the DNA TGTGCCAGCTACCCATTCCCGGGAGGCTCATCCTACGAGCAGTACTTC.

The chain employs TRBV13 and TRBJ2-7; 7 bases are a match to TRBD2. CDR1 is PRHDT, CDR2 FYEKMQ, per germline (reference sequence). This CDR3 region has 18 residues. V lost 1 base, J lost 0 bases, and 12 bases stayed unmatched. The CDR3 protein is CASSLDGLAVRSSYEQYF. CDR3 nucleotides: TGTGCCAGCAGCTTAGACGGGCTAGCGGTCCGAAGCTCCTACGAGCAGTACTTC. The full variable domain, with the rest looked up from reference TRBV13 and TRBJ2-7, is AAGVIQSPRHLIKEKRETATLKCYPIPRHDTVYWYQQGPGQDPQFLISFYEKMQSDKGSIPDRFSAQQFSDYHSELNMSSLELGDSALYFCASSLDGLAVRSSYEQYFGPGTRLTVT.

This chain links TRBV5-6 with TRBJ1-2; TRBD1 agrees at 8 bases. From germline, CDR1 is SGHDT and CDR2 YYEEEE. With 5 bases clipped from V and 8 bases from J, the junction kept 14 bases outside the gene matches. The CDR3 contains 15 residues. CDR3: CASRSDRGILGGYTF. In DNA, the CDR3 is TGTGCCAGCAGATCAGACAGGGGAATTTTGGGAGGCTACACCTTC.

J is TRBJ1-1 and V is TRBV19; D uncertain. The CDR3 covers 13 residues. Per the germline V gene, CDR1 is LNHDA and CDR2 is SQIVND (reference sequence). V was cut by 5 bases and J by 2 bases, with 9 bases left in between. Here the CDR3 DNA reads TGTGCCAGTAGTTGGCCCAGTAACACTGAAGCTTTCTTT. Amino acid sequence: CASSWPSNTEAFF.

The chain employs TRBV27 and TRBJ2-7; 8 bases line up with TRBD1. CDR1 and CDR2 from the germline V gene are MNHEY and SMNVEV (reference sequence). CDR3 size: 13 residues. Trimming cost V 5 bases and J 6 bases; bases outside gene matches: 6. The CDR3 nucleotides are TGTGCCAGCAGTCCGCAACAGGGGGTCGAGCAGTACTTC. Translating it yields CASSPQQGVEQYF.

There are a few counts of this clone. The V and J genes are TRBV19 and TRBJ1-5, with 7 nucleotides matching TRBD1. In germline, CDR1 is LNHDA, CDR2 SQIVND (reference sequence). Trimming at V came to 8 bases and at J to 0 bases, leaving 7 bases not matched to a gene. This CDR3 is 15 amino acids long. This chain's CDR3 is CASHPGTVSNQPQHF. The CDR3 coding sequence is TGTGCCAGTCATCCAGGGACAGTTAGCAATCAGCCCCAGCATTTT.

This clone appeared a single time. J is TRBJ2-5 and V is TRBV20-1, with unresolved D. Germline V gives CDR1 DFQATT, CDR2 SNEGSKA (reference sequence). Trimming took off 6 bases at V and 7 bases at J, with 12 bases between the two ends. The CDR3 has 11 residues. CDR3 region: CSAPKERTQYF. Written as DNA, the CDR3 is TGCAGTGCGCCTAAGGAGAGGACCCAGTACTTC.

The V and J genes are TRBV4-2 and TRBJ2-7; possible D gene TRBD2, 5 bases. Trimming left V 1 base short and J 5 bases short, with 15 bases between. CDR3 length: 15 amino acids. Germline CDR1 and CDR2: LGHNA and YNFKEQ. The CDR3 reads CASSQVLLGDDEQYF. The CDR3 bases are TGTGCCAGCAGCCAAGTCTTACTGGGAGACGACGAGCAGTACTTC.

The chain combines TRBV6-6 with TRBJ2-7, with 8 nucleotides matching TRBD1. The germline V gene has CDR1 MNHNY and CDR2 SVGAGI (reference sequence). The V and J ends lost 5 bases and 4 bases, in that order; junction bases with no gene match: 13. CDR3 length: 16 residues. In DNA form, the CDR3 reads TGTGCCAGCAGTCGACTACAAGGACAGGGAGGTTACGAGCAGTACTTC. Translated: CASSRLQGQGGYEQYF.

This clone was seen only once. The chain carries TRBV7-2 and TRBJ1-2; possible D gene TRBD1, 5 bases. V was shortened by 0 bases and J by 0 bases, with 17 bases between the two germline ends. From germline, CDR1 is SGHTA and CDR2 FQGNSA. The CDR3 is 18 residues long. CDR3 coding DNA: TGTGCCAGCAGCTTAGCGGGAGGCAGGGCCCACCCTAACTATGGCTACACCTTC. This encodes CASSLAGGRAHPNYGYTF.

The V and J genes are TRBV4-2 and TRBJ2-7, with 8 bases fitting TRBD2. The germline V gene has CDR1 LGHNA and CDR2 YNFKEQ. Germline trimming cut 0 bases from V and 4 bases from J; bases unmatched to any gene: 5. This CDR3 comprises 15 residues. The CDR3 sequence is CASSQDTGGPYEQYF. The CDR3 DNA reads as TGTGCCAGCAGCCAAGATACGGGAGGGCCTTACGAGCAGTACTTC.

The V gene is TRBV5-5, the J gene TRBJ2-1, with a possible D match to TRBD1 (5 bases). Trimming left V 4 bases short and J 8 bases short, with 19 bases between. The CDR3 contains 15 residues. Looked up from germline, CDR1 is SGHKS and CDR2 is YYEKEE (reference sequence). CDR3 sequence (DNA): TGTGCCAGCAGCCAATTCTCTCAGGGCTTCGATGAGCAGTTCTTC. It encodes CASSQFSQGFDEQFF. The full variable domain, completed using reference TRBV5-5 and TRBJ2-1, is DAGVTQSPTHLIKTRGQQVTLRCSPISGHKSVSWYQQVLGQGPQFIFQYYEKEERGRGNFPDRFSARQFPNYSSELNVNALLLGDSALYLCASSQFSQGFDEQFFGPGTRLTVL.